These 22 T cell receptor beta chains were all obtained from the same sample, sequenced in a study of blood T cell repertoires in COVID-19. Method: immunoSEQ multiplex PCR; TCRdb's copy keeps in-frame clones and lacks some. The data hold roughly 200,000 clones, with around 85% observed a single time. Sequenced material: PBMCs or T cells enriched from blood (not recorded which). These receptors all stem from a man aged 40-49 years who had recovered from COVID-19.

This chain uses TRBV12-3 or TRBV12-4 with TRBJ1-1, with 7 bases that match TRBD1. The CDR3 runs 11 residues. The V segment lost 7 bases and the J segment 8 bases; nucleotides outside the gene matches: 4. CDR3 sequence reads: CASTWTGEAFF. In nucleotides, the CDR3 is TGTGCCAGCACCTGGACAGGAGAAGCTTTCTTT.

The chain couples TRBV5-1 to TRBJ1-2; 7 bases match TRBD1. The CDR3 has 15 amino acids. CDR1 and CDR2 from the germline V gene are SGHRS and YFSETQ. The junction had 9 bases not matched to a gene; V was cut back by 4 bases and J by 3 bases. Here the CDR3 DNA reads TGCGCCAGCAGCCCCCCGAGTACAGGGGACTATGGCTACACCTTC. Its translation: CASSPPSTGDYGYTF.

A single count supports this clone. The chain uses TRBV28 and TRBJ1-1; 10 bases line up with TRBD1. The V segment lost 6 bases and the J segment 1 base; nucleotides outside the gene matches: 8. The CDR3 is made up of 16 amino acids. Germline V lookup: CDR1 MDHEN, CDR2 SYDVKM. CDR3 loop: CASRNRDRGSNTEAFF. CDR3 sequence (DNA): TGTGCCAGCAGGAACCGGGACAGGGGCTCGAACACTGAAGCTTTCTTT.

The chain joins TRBV27 to TRBJ1-4; 10 bases fit TRBD1. Unmatched junction bases numbered 9, after V lost 7 bases and J lost 7 bases. CDR3 length: 15 amino acids. Germline lookup yields CDR1 MNHEY and CDR2 SMNVEV (reference sequence). The CDR3 region has the DNA TGTGCCAGCACGAGAACCGGGACAGGGGTTGAAAAACTGTTTTTT. It codes for CASTRTGTGVEKLFF.

This sequence joins TRBV9 and TRBJ2-1; D call uncertain. Germline V lookup: CDR1 SGDLS, CDR2 YYNGEE. Trimming stripped 4 bases from V and 0 bases from J, with 11 bases between. This CDR3 region has 15 residues. The CDR3 region is CASSKTSSSYNEQFF. DNA of the CDR3: TGTGCCAGCAGCAAGACTTCAAGCTCCTACAATGAGCAGTTCTTC.

CDR3 loop: CASSEPYLTENYGYTF. In nucleotides, the CDR3 is TGCGCCAGCAGTGAGCCCTACCTTACAGAGAACTATGGCTACACCTTC. The chain carries TRBV10-2 and TRBJ1-2, with no clear D. The CDR3 is made up of 16 amino acids. V was clipped by 2 bases and J by 2 bases, with 15 bases between them. The germline CDR1 and CDR2 sequences are WSHSY and SAAADI.

This chain connects TRBV7-9 to TRBJ2-1; D remains unclear. V lost 4 bases and J 6 bases, leaving 7 bases between the germline ends. This CDR3 spans 12 amino acids. Germline CDR1 SEHNR, CDR2 FQNEAQ (reference sequence). The CDR3 nucleotides read TGTGCCAGCAGCTCCCCGGGCAATGAGCAGTTCTTC. Translating it yields CASSSPGNEQFF.

This clone was seen more than once but under ten times. The same CDR3 is also encoded by other DNA sequences in this sample. The chain has TRBV11-2 and TRBJ2-7, with TRBD1 as a possible D gene (5 bases). The germline gives CDR1 SGHAT, CDR2 FQNNGV. This CDR3 contains 14 residues. Between the trimmed V and J ends, which lost 1 base and 2 bases, there was a span of 9 bases. The CDR3 loop is CASSLGQGAYEQYF. In DNA form, the CDR3 reads TGTGCCAGCAGCTTAGGGCAGGGCGCCTACGAGCAGTACTTC.

The chain has TRBV13 and TRBJ1-1; the D gene is possibly TRBD1 (5 bases). V lost 0 bases and J lost 1, with 18 bases in between. The germline V gene has CDR1 PRHDT and CDR2 FYEKMQ (reference sequence). The CDR3 covers 18 residues. CDR3 sequence: CASSLGGWAGRENTEAFF. The CDR3 region has the DNA TGTGCCAGCAGCTTAGGAGGTTGGGCAGGGCGGGAGAACACTGAAGCTTTCTTT. Variable domain in full (rest from reference TRBV13 and TRBJ1-1): AAGVIQSPRHLIKEKRETATLKCYPIPRHDTVYWYQQGPGQDPQFLISFYEKMQSDKGSIPDRFSAQQFSDYHSELNMSSLELGDSALYFCASSLGGWAGRENTEAFFGQGTRLTVV.

This chain connects TRBV4-1 to TRBJ2-3, with 15 bases fitting TRBD2. CDR3 length: 18 amino acids. From germline, CDR1 is MGHRA and CDR2 YSYEKL. With V trimmed by 0 bases and J by 2 bases, 3 bases remained unmatched. The CDR3 nucleotides are TGCGCCAGCAGCCAAGAGGGGACTAGCGGGAGGCCCACAGATACGCAGTATTTT. Translating it yields CASSQEGTSGRPTDTQYF.

The DNA for the CDR3 is TGTGCCATCAGTGAGTCAAGGGGCCTGACTAACTATGGCTACACCTTC. It translates to CAISESRGLTNYGYTF. The rearrangement links TRBV10-3 to TRBJ1-2; D possibly corresponds to TRBD1 (5 bases). The CDR3 runs to 16 residues. Trimming took 0 bases from V and 0 from J, leaving 11 bases between them. CDR1 is ENHRY and CDR2 is SYGVKD in the germline V gene.

This chain links TRBV11-1 with TRBJ2-3; 9 nucleotides align to TRBD1. The junction had 9 bases not matched to a gene; V was cut back by 5 bases and J by 3 bases. Germline assignment: CDR1 SGHAT and CDR2 FQDESV (reference sequence). The CDR3 runs 16 residues. Here the CDR3 DNA reads TGTGCCAGCAGCCCTAGGACAGGGGAGAGGACAGATACGCAGTATTTT. This codes for CASSPRTGERTDTQYF. Supplemented by reference TRBV11-1 and TRBJ2-3, the full variable domain reads EAEVAQSPRYKITEKSQAVAFWCDPISGHATLYWYRQILGQGPELLVQFQDESVVDDSQLPKDRFSAERLKGVDSTLKIQPAELGDSAMYLCASSPRTGERTDTQYFGPGTRLTVL.

The chain uses TRBV15 and TRBJ2-7; TRBD1 aligns across 9 bases. The length of the CDR3 is 15 residues. Trimming cost V 0 bases and J 5 bases; bases outside gene matches: 5. The germline V gene encodes CDR1 LNHNV and CDR2 YYDKDF (reference sequence). The CDR3 bases are TGTGCCACCAGCAGAGAACCGGGACAGGGTCACGAGCAGTACTTC. Its protein product is CATSREPGQGHEQYF.

This clone came up a few times. The gene calls are TRBV4-1 and TRBJ1-2; the match to TRBD1 covers 7 bases. The CDR3 has 17 residues. Trimming took 1 base from V and 0 from J; bases not matched to a gene: 8. Germline V gene data show CDR1 as MGHRA and CDR2 as YSYEKL. The CDR3 DNA reads as TGCGCCAGCAGCCAAGCATTGACAGGGAGAACTAACTATGGCTACACCTTC. It yields the protein CASSQALTGRTNYGYTF.

The CDR3 sequence: CASSVDRGDTQYF. The CDR3 nucleotides are TGTGCCAGCAGCGTAGACAGGGGAGATACGCAGTATTTT. The V and J genes are TRBV9 and TRBJ2-3, with TRBD1 identical over 7 bases. The trim removed 0 bases at V and 5 bases at J, leaving 0 bases unmatched. The germline gives CDR1 SGDLS, CDR2 YYNGEE. The CDR3 loop spans 13 amino acids.

J is TRBJ1-1 and V is TRBV28, with no clear D. Germline CDR1 MDHEN, CDR2 SYDVKM. This CDR3 has 11 amino acids. V lost 3 bases and J lost 8, with 7 bases in between. In nucleotides, the CDR3 is TGTGCCAGCAGTTTTGGCCCGGAAGCTTTCTTT. As protein: CASSFGPEAFF.

The V gene is TRBV6-1, the J gene TRBJ2-7, with D possibly matching TRBD2 (5 bases). The CDR3 length is 16 residues. The V and J ends lost 2 bases and 4 bases respectively, with 18 bases between them. CDR1 MNHNS and CDR2 SASEGT come from the germline V gene. CDR3 sequence: CASSEFSVTGSYEQYF. CDR3 coding DNA: TGTGCCAGCAGTGAATTCAGTGTCACGGGGTCGTACGAGCAGTACTTC.

V is TRBV19 and J is TRBJ1-1; possible D gene TRBD1, 5 bases. The CDR3 runs 14 residues. With 1 base removed from V and 4 bases from J, the gap between germline ends came to 10 bases. Looked up from germline, CDR1 is LNHDA and CDR2 is SQIVND (reference sequence). The CDR3 is CASSIGRVGTEAFF. The CDR3 DNA follows: TGTGCCAGTAGTATAGGCAGGGTGGGCACTGAAGCTTTCTTT.

This clone was found a few times. This chain connects TRBV9 to TRBJ1-2, with 7 bases lining up with TRBD1. The junction had 3 bases not matched to a gene; V was cut back by 0 bases and J by 1 base. Per the germline V gene, CDR1 is SGDLS and CDR2 is YYNGEE. The CDR3 runs to 15 residues. The CDR3: CASSVVTGSNYGYTF. In DNA form, the CDR3 reads TGTGCCAGCAGCGTAGTGACAGGGAGTAACTATGGCTACACCTTC.

This chain joins TRBV10-3 and TRBJ2-1; 10 positions agree with TRBD2. Germline CDR1 and CDR2: ENHRY and SYGVKD. The CDR3 consists of 14 residues. Trimming took 6 bases from V and 2 from J; bases not matched to a gene: 1. In nucleotides, the CDR3 is TGTGCCATCAGAGGACTAGCGGCCTACAATGAGCAGTTCTTC. It specifies CAIRGLAAYNEQFF.

The chain links TRBV28 to TRBJ2-7, with a tentative D call TRBD1 (6 bases). Germline V gene lookup returns CDR1 MDHEN and CDR2 SYDVKM. Between the trimmed V and J ends, which lost 7 bases and 4 bases, there was a span of 17 bases. This CDR3 is built from 14 residues. This CDR3 reads CASNPQGPFYEQYF. CDR3 DNA sequence: TGTGCCAGCAATCCCCAGGGGCCATTTTACGAGCAGTACTTC.

V gene TRBV30 combines with J gene TRBJ2-7; D possibly corresponds to TRBD1 (5 bases). Trimming left V 0 bases short and J 5 bases short, with 8 bases between. The CDR3 is 12 amino acids. The germline V gene encodes CDR1 GTSNPN and CDR2 SVGIG (reference sequence). CDR3 in DNA: TGTGCCTGGAGTGTACAGGCCCACGAGCAGTACTTC. Translating it yields CAWSVQAHEQYF.